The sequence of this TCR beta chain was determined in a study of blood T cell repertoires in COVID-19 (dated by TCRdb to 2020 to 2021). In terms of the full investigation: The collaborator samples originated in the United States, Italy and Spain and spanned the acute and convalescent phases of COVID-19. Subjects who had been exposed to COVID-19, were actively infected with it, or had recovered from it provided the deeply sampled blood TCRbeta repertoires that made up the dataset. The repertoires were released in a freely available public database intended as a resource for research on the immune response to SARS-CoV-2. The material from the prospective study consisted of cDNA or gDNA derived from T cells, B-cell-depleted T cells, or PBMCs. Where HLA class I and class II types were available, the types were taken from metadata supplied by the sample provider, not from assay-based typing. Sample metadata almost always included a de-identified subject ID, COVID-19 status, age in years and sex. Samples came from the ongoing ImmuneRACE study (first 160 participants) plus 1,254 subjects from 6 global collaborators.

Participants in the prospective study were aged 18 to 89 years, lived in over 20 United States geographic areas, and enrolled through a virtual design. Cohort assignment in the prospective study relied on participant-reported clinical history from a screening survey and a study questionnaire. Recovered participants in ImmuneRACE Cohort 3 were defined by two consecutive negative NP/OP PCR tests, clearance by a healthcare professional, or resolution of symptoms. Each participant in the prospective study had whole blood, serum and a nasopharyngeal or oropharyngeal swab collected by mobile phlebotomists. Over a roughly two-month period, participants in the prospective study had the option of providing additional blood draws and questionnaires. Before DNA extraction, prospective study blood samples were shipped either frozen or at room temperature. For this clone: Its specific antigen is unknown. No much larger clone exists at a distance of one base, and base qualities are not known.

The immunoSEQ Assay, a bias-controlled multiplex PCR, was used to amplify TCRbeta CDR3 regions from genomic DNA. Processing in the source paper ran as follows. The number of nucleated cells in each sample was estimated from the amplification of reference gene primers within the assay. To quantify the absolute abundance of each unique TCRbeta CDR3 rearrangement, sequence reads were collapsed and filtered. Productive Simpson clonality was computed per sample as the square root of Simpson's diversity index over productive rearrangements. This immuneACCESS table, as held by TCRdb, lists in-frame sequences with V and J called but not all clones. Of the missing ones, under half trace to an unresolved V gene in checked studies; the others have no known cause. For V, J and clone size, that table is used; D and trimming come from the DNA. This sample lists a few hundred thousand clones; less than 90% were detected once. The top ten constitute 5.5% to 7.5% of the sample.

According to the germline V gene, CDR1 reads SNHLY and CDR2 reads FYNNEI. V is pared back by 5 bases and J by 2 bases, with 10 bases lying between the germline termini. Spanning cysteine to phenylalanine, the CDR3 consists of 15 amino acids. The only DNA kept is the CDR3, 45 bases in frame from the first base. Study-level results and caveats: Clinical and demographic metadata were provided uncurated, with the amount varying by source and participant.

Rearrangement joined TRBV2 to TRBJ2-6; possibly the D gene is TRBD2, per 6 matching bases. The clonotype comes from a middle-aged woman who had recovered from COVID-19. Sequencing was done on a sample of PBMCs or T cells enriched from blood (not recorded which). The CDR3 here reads CASSQTSAGANVLTF. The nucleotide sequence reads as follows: TGTGCCAGCAGTCAGACTAGTGCTGGGGCCAACGTCCTGACTTTC.